This paragraph covers one TCR beta chain sequence. The data belong to a study of Tregs in tolerant kidney transplant recipients. Profiling relied on immunoSEQ multiplex PCR, and the TCRdb table lists in-frame clones only, not all of them. The data show around 78,000 clones, roughly 90% seen once. The CDR3 is 15 amino acids. From germline, CDR1 is MNHEY and CDR2 SMNVEV (reference sequence). The V and J genes are TRBV27 and TRBJ2-5; 7 nucleotides align to TRBD2. The last part of the DNA fits TRBJ2-7 better; the J call may be wrong. Material: Tregs from blood, obtained before the transplant. The clonotype originates from a human donor who received a combined kidney and bone marrow transplant. The CDR3 reads CASSLSSGYAYEQYF. Here the CDR3 DNA reads TGTGCCAGCAGTCTAAGTAGCGGGTACGCCTACGAGCAGTACTTC.